This T cell receptor beta chain was captured by sequencing in a study of blood T cells in healthy people across ages. Across the whole study: Per two T cells, about one barcoded beta molecule was captured through template switching. Study results and caveats: In the absence of known donor CMV status, changes in expanded clonotypes were possibly confounded.

Each donor supplied ten milliliters of peripheral blood. In its sample, this clonotype was seen a few times. The antigen is undetermined. Germline V gives CDR1 MRHNA, CDR2 SNTAGT. This CDR3 contains 13 residues. Between the trimmed V and J ends, which lost 5 bases and 5 bases, there was a span of 12 bases. A second about 7 to 12 cycle PCR used barcoded and J-beta primers. Carrying 12 random nucleotides, a template-switch adaptor labeled each individual cDNA molecule. TCRdb ran MiXCR on the 5' RACE reads and lists one entry per CDR3 protein. The sample consists of around 2 million distinct CDR3 sequences, around 42% of them appearing once.

This receptor was taken from a human donor in good health. The sample was blood. The chain employs TRBV6-4 and TRBJ1-1; D is perhaps TRBD1 (6 bases). CDR3 nucleotide sequence: TGTGCCAGCAGTATGTCCGGACAGACTGAAGCTTTCTTT. This codes for CASSMSGQTEAFF.